What follows are 11 T cell receptor beta chains derived from one specimen sequenced in a study of cytomegalovirus exposure and HLA in healthy donors (dated by TCRdb to the late 2010s). Receptor libraries were prepared by the immunoSEQ multiplex PCR assay. TCRdb took this table from immuneACCESS and kept in-frame rearrangements with V and J called. Such tables lack part of the clones; where checked against another copy, unresolved V genes explain under half of the gap, and the rest is unexplained. This sample holds about 58,000 clones; more than 75% were observed only once. The ten biggest clones cover 0.8% to 1.2% of the sample. Sequencing input: PBMCs. The receptor set was obtained from a man between 18 and 29 years old in good health and CMV-seronegative.

The chain employs TRBV5-1 and TRBJ2-3; 7 nucleotides line up with TRBD2. Looked up from germline, CDR1 is SGHRS and CDR2 is YFSETQ. Losses at the gene ends were 4 bases for V and 6 bases for J; bases not matched to a gene: 20. CDR3 length equals 18 residues. The CDR3 nucleotides are TGCGCCAGCAGCCCCCTTTCGGCTAGCGGTTCCCCTGCGGATACGCAGTATTTT. Residues: CASSPLSASGSPADTQYF. Drawing the rest from reference TRBV5-1 and TRBJ2-3, the complete variable domain is KAGVTQTPRYLIKTRGQQVTLSCSPISGHRSVSWYQQTPGQGLQFLFEYFSETQRNKGNFPGRFSGRQFSNSRSEMNVSTLELGDSALYLCASSPLSASGSPADTQYFGPGTRLTVL.

This chain uses TRBV10-3 with TRBJ2-7; no clear D. Looked up from germline, CDR1 is ENHRY and CDR2 is SYGVKD. V was clipped by 2 bases and J by 4 bases, with 9 bases between them. This CDR3 comprises 13 residues. The CDR3 region has the DNA TGTGCCATCAGTGAGCGGTTTCGATACGAGCAGTACTTC. Protein sequence: CAISERFRYEQYF.

The chain carries TRBV28 and TRBJ2-7; a weak D match, TRBD1 (5 bases). The CDR3 totals 16 residues. Germline CDR1 is MDHEN and CDR2 is SYDVKM. The V gene lost 5 bases and the J gene lost 1 base, with 18 bases spanning the gap. CDR3 DNA sequence: TGTGCCAGCAGTAGGGGTTTATGGAGTAAGTCCTACGAGCAGTACTTC. Translating it yields CASSRGLWSKSYEQYF.

This chain links TRBV7-9 with TRBJ1-4; TRBD1 agrees at 7 bases. CDR1 is SEHNR, CDR2 FQNEAQ, per germline (reference sequence). The junction had 13 bases not matched to a gene; V was cut back by 7 bases and J by 5 bases. This CDR3 is built from 16 residues. CDR3 sequence: CASTRQPGQKNEKLFF. The CDR3 DNA follows: TGTGCCAGCACACGCCAGCCGGGACAGAAGAATGAAAAACTGTTTTTT.

CDR3 bases: TGTGCCAGCATTCGGACTATAGCTGGACACAACGAAGCTTTCTTT. This sequence encodes CASIRTIAGHNEAFF. This rearrangement joins TRBV6-5 to TRBJ1-1; possibly TRBD1 for D (5 bases). CDR1 is MNHEY and CDR2 is SVGAGI in the germline V gene. Trimming cost V 7 bases and J 8 bases, with 23 bases left between them. This CDR3 comprises 15 residues.

The rearrangement uses TRBV9 and TRBJ2-3, with D perhaps TRBD2 (6 bases). Germline CDR1 reads SGDLS; CDR2 reads YYNGEE. The V gene lost 0 bases and the J gene lost 2 bases, with 10 bases spanning the gap. CDR3 length equals 15 residues. CDR3 residues: CASSVVGRDTDTQYF. In DNA, the CDR3 is TGTGCCAGCAGCGTAGTCGGGCGGGACACAGATACGCAGTATTTT.

Here the CDR3 reads CASSMRASSYEQYF. The CDR3, as DNA: TGTGCCAGCAGCATGCGAGCGTCGTCCTACGAGCAGTACTTC. The V gene is TRBV7-9, the J gene TRBJ2-7; D unresolved. Trimming removed 5 bases from V and 1 base from J, with 12 bases in between. The germline gives CDR1 SEHNR, CDR2 FQNEAQ (reference sequence). CDR3 length equals 14 residues.

The chain couples TRBV11-2 to TRBJ2-3; D might be TRBD1 (5 bases). This CDR3 contains 16 residues. Germline values: CDR1 SGHAT, CDR2 FQNNGV. V gave up 5 bases and J gave up 0 bases, with 15 bases separating them. The DNA of the CDR3 is TGTGCCAGCAGCCTTCGACAGCAGCTTAGCACAGATACGCAGTATTTT. Its protein is CASSLRQQLSTDTQYF.

The chain recombines TRBV19 with TRBJ1-1; no clear D gene. Trimming cost V 4 bases and J 2 bases, with 8 bases left between them. The germline CDR1 and CDR2 sequences are LNHDA and SQIVND (reference sequence). The length of the CDR3 is 13 residues. CDR3 residues: CASSTTINTEAFF. The CDR3 nucleotides read TGTGCCAGTAGTACCACAATAAACACTGAAGCTTTCTTT.

The genes are TRBV27 and TRBJ2-2; TRBD2 agrees at 10 bases. CDR1 is MNHEY and CDR2 is SMNVEV in the germline V gene (reference sequence). The V gene end was trimmed by 5 bases and the J gene end by 5 bases; junction bases not matched to a gene: 8. The CDR3 spans 16 residues. The CDR3 nucleotides read TGTGCCAGCAGTGGTTGGACTAGCGGAGCGACCGGGGAGCTGTTTTTT. It translates to CASSGWTSGATGELFF.

This clone was observed a few times. V usage is TRBV6-5 and J usage is TRBJ2-2; D is unclear. The germline V and J ends were trimmed by 0 bases and 5 bases, with 4 bases remaining between them. The germline V gene has CDR1 MNHEY and CDR2 SVGAGI. The CDR3 runs 13 residues. CDR3 residues: CASSYSGTGELFF. Here the CDR3 DNA reads TGTGCCAGCAGTTACTCCGGGACCGGGGAGCTGTTTTTT.